This is a list of T cell receptor beta chains from one sample in a study of identical twins. MiXCR, run by TCRdb on the 5' RACE reads, gives a single entry per CDR3 protein. This table has 400,000 to 550,000 distinct CDR3 sequences, roughly 21% appearing once. This same sample was also taken into another study, of T cells expressing NK-cell markers.

Sample: CD4+ T cells sorted from blood. The origin of the receptors is a woman younger than 30 in good health. CDR3s leave out the opening cysteine and the closing phenylalanine or tryptophan.

J: TRBJ2-1; V: TRBV24-1; CDR3: ATEGEYNEQF
J: TRBJ2-2; V: TRBV6-4; CDR3: ASSARQGPNTGELF
J: TRBJ2-2; V: TRBV18; CDR3: ASSSQGSGELF
J: TRBJ2-2; V: TRBV10-3; CDR3: AISGTSGSNTGELF
J: TRBJ2-3; V: TRBV27; CDR3: ASSQRRPDTQY
J: TRBJ2-7; V: TRBV3-1; CDR3: ASSHGQVYEQY
J: TRBJ2-7; V: TRBV7-9; CDR3: ASSPITGQGPGEQY
J: TRBJ1-1; V: TRBV6-2/TRBV6-3; CDR3: ASSYLQWGDTEAF
J: TRBJ2-1; V: TRBV29-1; CDR3: SVGLAEQNEQF
J: TRBJ1-2; V: TRBV5-1; CDR3: ASSAANYGYT
J: TRBJ1-2; V: TRBV20-1; CDR3: SAPRRANYGYT
J: TRBJ2-7; V: TRBV7-2; CDR3: ASSPRTGGSGSYEQY
J: TRBJ2-1; V: TRBV20-1; CDR3: RADRGNYNEQF
J: TRBJ2-7; V: TRBV4-3; CDR3: ASSQLNGDEQY
J: TRBJ2-1; V: TRBV5-1; CDR3: ASTDGLPRTYGYNEQF
J: TRBJ2-2; V: TRBV7-9; CDR3: ASSYARGGYTGELF
J: TRBJ1-2; V: TRBV4-3; CDR3: ASSIQQGAFYGYT
J: TRBJ2-3; V: TRBV5-1; CDR3: ASSLAAGMDTQY
J: TRBJ1-5; V: TRBV7-9; CDR3: ASSSVRGQPQH
J: TRBJ2-2; V: TRBV5-1; CDR3: ASNSGRNTGELF
J: TRBJ2-3; V: TRBV5-1; CDR3: ASSLAAGGPVTDTQY
J: TRBJ1-5; V: TRBV2; CDR3: ASGGTGLNQPQH
J: TRBJ2-3; V: TRBV3-1; CDR3: ASSARTSGKRADTQY
J: TRBJ1-4; V: TRBV12-3/TRBV12-4; CDR3: ASRPSATGGEKLF
J: TRBJ2-1; V: TRBV20-1; CDR3: SAAGTGVYNEQF
J: TRBJ2-3; V: TRBV30; CDR3: AWSGPAGSAQY
J: TRBJ1-4; V: TRBV12-3/TRBV12-4; CDR3: ASSPTGGIEKLF
J: TRBJ2-7; V: TRBV19; CDR3: ASTPRGTGGAPQQY
J: TRBJ2-7; V: TRBV10-1; CDR3: GEWGQSSYEQY
J: TRBJ2-6; V: TRBV20-1; CDR3: SARVATDPGANVLT
J: TRBJ2-2; V: TRBV6-5; CDR3: ASSFSGQGGLGELF
J: TRBJ2-7; V: TRBV6-5; CDR3: ASSWRGASYEQY
J: TRBJ2-3; V: TRBV4-3; CDR3: ASSQDPRTAIRDTQY
J: TRBJ2-1; V: TRBV5-1; CDR3: ASRRDPSYNEQF
J: TRBJ2-7; V: TRBV6-5; CDR3: ASSSLLAGGDEQY
J: TRBJ2-2; V: TRBV7-9; CDR3: ASSQAGGVTTGELF
J: TRBJ2-2; V: TRBV4-3; CDR3: ASSQEAGRNTGELF